This entry lists 18 T cell receptor beta chains sequenced from one sample in a study of spatial heterogeneity in lung cancer. As for time point: blood at routine non-recurrence follow-up after resection. TCRdb analysed the 5' RACE reads with MiXCR anew, one entry per CDR3 protein. Of approximately 12,000 distinct CDR3 sequences detected, 10% appear once; the ten largest clones hold less than 40%. The sequenced sample was PBMCs, obtained at follow-up. These receptor sequences come from a female donor with early-stage non-small cell lung cancer.

This clonotype was observed at least ten times. This chain joins TRBV19 and TRBJ1-5; D unclear. The CDR3 has 15 residues. V lost 3 bases to trimming and J lost 0 bases, with 9 bases between them. The germline CDR1 and CDR2 sequences are LNHDA and SQIVND (reference sequence). The CDR3 DNA reads TGTGCCAGTAGTATCGGGCACTTTAGCAATCAGCCCCAGCATTTT. Protein product: CASSIGHFSNQPQHF.

This clonotype showed up many times. The genes are TRBV7-2 and TRBJ1-1, with unresolved D. The CDR3 is made up of 12 amino acids. Trimming took off 4 bases at V and 4 bases at J, with 7 bases between the two ends. The germline CDR1 and CDR2 sequences are SGHTA and FQGNSA. The DNA for the CDR3 is TGTGCCAGCAGCTATGAATTCACTGAAGCTTTCTTT. This gives the protein CASSYEFTEAFF.

Many counts were recorded for this clonotype. J is TRBJ2-2 and V is TRBV9, with 8 bases fitting TRBD2. CDR1 SGDLS and CDR2 YYNGEE come from the germline V gene. The CDR3 runs to 16 residues. V trimming: 0 bases; J trimming: 5 bases; junction bases outside the gene matches: 6. For the CDR3, the DNA is TGTGCCAGCAGCGTAGATGGCGGGAGGACTACCGGGGAGCTGTTTTTT. The encoded protein is CASSVDGGRTTGELFF.

This clonotype occurred many times. V usage is TRBV6-5 and J usage is TRBJ2-2, with TRBD1 matching 7 bases. V dropped 6 bases and J dropped 3; count of bases not matched to a gene: 4. Germline loops: CDR1 MNHEY, CDR2 SVGAGI. The CDR3 consists of 14 residues. Here the CDR3 reads CASRQGPDTGELFF. The CDR3 DNA reads as TGTGCCAGCAGACAGGGGCCCGACACCGGGGAGCTGTTTTTT.

This clonotype was found many times. The chain carries TRBV4-3 and TRBJ2-4; D gene uncertain. The CDR3 runs 12 residues. Trimming took off 4 bases at V and 9 bases at J, with 10 bases between the two ends. The germline gives CDR1 LGHNA, CDR2 YSLEER. This CDR3 reads CASSPTAGIQYF. The CDR3 coding sequence is TGCGCCAGCAGCCCGACTGCCGGCATTCAGTACTTC.

This clonotype came up a few times. The chain recombines TRBV28 with TRBJ2-1; 7 nucleotides align to TRBD1. The CDR3 spans 14 residues. The ends lost 6 bases at V and 8 bases at J; junction bases unmatched: 10. CDR1 MDHEN and CDR2 SYDVKM come from the germline V gene. The CDR3 here is CASRRAGGLYEQFF. CDR3 nucleotides: TGTGCCAGCAGGCGGGCAGGGGGTCTGTATGAGCAGTTCTTC.

The CDR3 DNA reads TGTGCCAGCAGTCAGGGACAGGGGAGCAATCAGCCCCAGCATTTT. Translating gives CASSQGQGSNQPQHF. The chain carries TRBV6-6 and TRBJ1-5, with TRBD1 identical over 10 bases. CDR3 length: 15 amino acids. CDR1 is MNHNY and CDR2 is SVGAGI in the germline V gene (reference sequence). Unmatched junction bases numbered 2, after V lost 5 bases and J lost 1 base.

The table lists this clonotype with many counts. This chain joins TRBV21-1 and TRBJ1-1. TRBV21-1 is an annotated pseudogene. The CDR3 is 15 amino acids. The CDR3 is CASSKVDPPEAEAFF. The DNA of the CDR3 is TGTGCCAGCAGCAAAGTGGACCCTCCAGAGGCTGAAGCTTTCTTT.

This clonotype was observed at least ten times. The rearrangement uses TRBV27 and TRBJ1-1; D is ambiguous. V was pared by 6 bases and J by 1 base, with 12 bases between. CDR1 MNHEY and CDR2 SMNVEV come from the germline V gene (reference sequence). The length of the CDR3 is 14 residues. The CDR3 nucleotides are TGTGCCAGCAGGGGGAACCTTAGGAACACTGAAGCTTTCTTT. It specifies CASRGNLRNTEAFF.

At least ten counts were recorded for this clonotype. V is TRBV30 and J is TRBJ2-7, with TRBD1 matching 9 bases. Germline V gene data show CDR1 as GTSNPN and CDR2 as SVGIG (reference sequence). Losses at the gene ends were 5 bases for V and 3 bases for J; bases not matched to a gene: 11. The CDR3 loop spans 15 amino acids. The CDR3 is CAWALPGTGLYEQYF. CDR3 in DNA: TGTGCCTGGGCCCTTCCCGGGACAGGGCTCTACGAGCAGTACTTC.

Ten or more counts support this clonotype. The rearrangement joins TRBV9 to TRBJ2-7; 9 nucleotides line up with TRBD2. V shed 2 bases and J 2 bases; nucleotides not matched to a gene: 5. Germline values: CDR1 SGDLS, CDR2 YYNGEE. The CDR3 totals 15 residues. CDR3 DNA sequence: TGTGCCAGCAGCGTCACCGGGACTAGCACCTACGAGCAGTACTTC. Its protein is CASSVTGTSTYEQYF. The variable domain in full, completed from reference TRBV9 and TRBJ2-7, reads DSGVTQTPKHLITATGQRVTLRCSPRSGDLSVYWYQQSLDQGLQFLIQYYNGEERAKGNILERFSAQQFPDLHSELNLSSLELGDSALYFCASSVTGTSTYEQYFGPGTRLTVT.

This clonotype was seen at least ten times. The gene calls are TRBV15 and TRBJ2-5; possibly TRBD1 for D (6 bases). Trimming removed 0 bases at V and 2 bases at J, with 10 bases between. The CDR3 has 15 residues. The V gene's germline CDR1 is LNHNV and CDR2 YYDKDF (reference sequence). The CDR3 bases are TGTGCCACCAGCAGAGACCTAGGACAGCAAGAGACCCAGTACTTC. Its protein is CATSRDLGQQETQYF.

This clonotype was seen ten or more times. The V call is TRBV25-1, the J call TRBJ2-5; TRBD1 agrees at 9 bases. Germline CDR1 MGHDK, CDR2 SYGVNS. The CDR3 has 14 residues. The J segment lost 5 bases and the V segment lost 6 bases, leaving 7 bases of the junction unmatched. This CDR3 reads CASSRDRELETQYF. The CDR3, as DNA: TGTGCCAGCAGCCGGGACAGGGAGTTGGAGACCCAGTACTTC.

This chain links TRBV9 with TRBJ2-1; possible D gene TRBD2, 7 bases. V lost 3 bases and J lost 0, with 13 bases in between. Germline-derived CDR1 and CDR2 are SGDLS and YYNGEE. This CDR3 has 16 residues. CDR3: CASSASGQSSYNEQFF. As DNA, the CDR3 is TGTGCCAGCAGCGCTAGCGGACAGAGCTCCTACAATGAGCAGTTCTTC.

In its sample, this clonotype was seen many times. This chain links TRBV6-2 or TRBV6-3 with TRBJ2-1, with a tentative D call TRBD2 (6 bases). In germline, CDR1 is MNHEY, CDR2 SVGEGT. V lost 8 bases, J lost 3 bases, and 14 bases lay in between. There are 14 residues in the CDR3. CDR3 region: CASSAEGFYNEQFF. As DNA, the CDR3 is TGTGCCAGCTCCGCGGAGGGCTTCTACAATGAGCAGTTCTTC.

Many counts were recorded for this clonotype. The V call is TRBV5-1, the J call TRBJ2-3; the D gene is possibly TRBD1 (6 bases). Germline values: CDR1 SGHRS, CDR2 YFSETQ. The germline V and J ends were trimmed by 4 bases and 0 bases, with 12 bases remaining between them. The CDR3 has 15 residues. CDR3 nucleotides: TGCGCCAGCAGCGTCCGACAGGTTAGCACAGATACGCAGTATTTT. Its protein is CASSVRQVSTDTQYF.

Worth noting for this clonotype: A read error is possible here, since a much larger clone lies one base away. The J gene is TRBJ2-1, the V gene TRBV5-1, with D maybe TRBD1 (5 bases). The CDR3 consists of 13 residues. Germline V CDR1 and CDR2: SGHRS, YFSETQ. Here the CDR3 reads CVSSLGRVNEQFF. In DNA, the CDR3 is TGCGTCAGCAGCTTGGGCAGGGTCAATGAGCAGTTCTTC.

The table lists this clonotype with many counts. This chain connects TRBV6-2 or TRBV6-3 to TRBJ2-1; the match to TRBD2 covers 11 bases. The ends lost 3 bases at V and 7 bases at J; junction bases unmatched: 8. Germline V CDR1 and CDR2: MNHEY, SVGEGT. The CDR3 totals 16 residues. CDR3 DNA: TGTGCCAGCAGTTATTATGTGGCTAGCGGGAGGAATGAGCAGTTCTTC. It codes for CASSYYVASGRNEQFF.